The sequence of this T cell receptor beta chain was determined in a study of T cell responses to AZD1222 COVID-19 vaccine. The wider study: Timing groups of about 4 and about 12 weeks for second doses were pooled. General study results and limits: Baseline seropositives among AZD1222 recipients totaled only five to seven. The donors showed a predominance of white British ancestry and of females, with possible underestimation of clonal diversity.

V trimming: 3 bases; J trimming: 2 bases; junction bases outside the gene matches: 5. Germline CDR1 MNHEY, CDR2 SMNVEV (reference sequence). This CDR3 contains 16 residues. As to this clone: Its antigen is unidentified.

Generated by immunoSEQ multiplex PCR, the TCRdb table keeps only in-frame clones and is missing some. This table holds 150,000 or so clones, roughly nine tenths found once. This sequence was found in an adult in good health. The sequences come from peripheral blood, collected on day 0 of AZD1222 vaccination. J is TRBJ2-7 and V is TRBV27, with 12 bases that match TRBD2. The CDR3 sequence: CASSLFPSGGAYEQYF. The DNA for the CDR3 is TGTGCCAGCAGTTTGTTCCCTAGCGGGGGGGCCTACGAGCAGTACTTC.